This TCR beta chain was found in a study of T-cell memory formation after mild COVID-19 (dated by TCRdb to the early 2020s). Regarding the research as a whole: Most TCR sequence clusters were specific to one of the two donors. In two donors, T-cell clones that expanded and contracted after mild COVID-19 were tracked by sequencing TCRalpha and TCRbeta repertoires over time. The cohort was made up of two young adult volunteers, one female and one male, who were previously healthy. Points the paper makes about the study in general: SARS-CoV-2 specificity was not confirmed for the second-wave clones peaking on day 37. Contracting CD4+ clones appeared mostly in the CM and EM memory subsets, whereas CD8+ clones were enriched in EMRA. Some responding clones were detected in pre-infection memory, which suggested that pre-existing cross-reactive memory T cells had joined the SARS-CoV-2 response. The study covered only a couple of mild cases, and larger cohorts including severe cases with pre-infection samples were considered necessary. From day 15 to 85, contracting clones showed balanced CD4/CD8 phenotypes, whereas a second wave of clones that expanded from day 15 to 37 leaned towards CD4+.

Ficoll-Paque density gradient centrifugation was used to isolate PBMCs. Instrument used: Illumina NovaSeq 6000. TCRalpha and TCRbeta cDNA libraries were constructed by 5'RACE with constant-segment primers, with sample barcodes and unique molecular identifiers being introduced. Trizol reagent was used to extract RNA from every sample. Amplification of the libraries took two PCR steps, and the second step added a second sample barcode plus Illumina TruSeq adapters. The libraries were sequenced on an Illumina NovaSeq using 2 x 150 bp paired-end reads. In the paper's pipeline: Demultiplexing of reads and collapsing into UMI-guided consensus sequences were performed with migec v1.2.7. Using mixcr v2.1.11, the UMI consensuses were aligned to TRA and TRB V and J templates and assembled into clonotypes. A clonotype was counted as expanded or contracted only when both edgeR and NoisET called the clonotype significant, with the noise models trained on biological replicates. For edgeR calls, the cutoffs were a false discovery rate-adjusted p below 0.01 and a log2 fold-change threshold of 1. As an exploratory analysis of dynamics, max-normalized trajectories of the 1000 most abundant clonotypes were examined by PCA with hierarchical clustering. The CD4 or CD8 phenotype of responding clones was assigned using the separately sequenced CD4+ and CD8+ repertoires. TCRdb took the public reads, trimmed them with fastp at Q25, ran MiXCR for clone calling and kept in-frame beta chains. Entries that share a CDR3 protein sequence are merged under the most common genes and DNA. TCRdb's processing, not the study's, gives the V and J calls here. The sample table holds 130,000 to 150,000 distinct CDR3 sequences, of which about 5.7% were seen once. The ten top clones hold just over 2% of the sample.

V has 1 base trimmed and J has 5 bases trimmed; junction bases matching no gene number 4. CDR1 and CDR2 are drawn from the germline V gene: MGHRA, YSYEKL. The CDR3 runs 15 residues from the cysteine to the phenylalanine. CDR3 DNA only is kept here, 45 bases in frame from base 1. In regard to this clonotype: The clone's antigen remains unknown. Base qualities are not provided; no much larger clone lies one nucleotide away.

The chain is encoded by TRBV4-1 joined to TRBJ2-7; TRBD1 matches 11 bases in the middle. Specimen: PBMCs or a T cell subset sorted from them (not recorded which). The source of this sequence is an adult woman who had mild COVID-19 (a few samples of this study predate the infection). The sample titles of this study are shuffled in the database, so cell type and time point are left out; the donor was told from shared clones. In nucleotide form, the sequence is TGCGCCAGCAGCCAAGTCGGGACAGGGGGAGACGAGCAGTACTTC. This sequence encodes CASSQVGTGGDEQYF.